These 8 T cell receptor beta chains originate from one sample sequenced in a study of CD8 T cells in Susac syndrome. A quantity of about 0.5 to 1 ug RNA underwent reverse transcription using random hexamers. TCRdb re-analysed the immunoSEQ multiplex PCR reads in MiXCR, keeping a single row per CDR3 protein. The repertoire holds about 130,000 distinct CDR3 sequences, with around 94% as singletons. The sequenced sample was CD8+ T cells from PBMCs. These receptors all come from a human donor with Susac syndrome.

This clonotype has just one count. The genes are TRBV7-3 and TRBJ2-7, with TRBD1 matching over 9 bases. CDR1 is SGHTA, CDR2 FQGTGA, per germline. V lost 5 bases, J lost 5 bases, and 7 bases stayed unmatched. The CDR3 loop spans 14 amino acids. The CDR3 bases are TGTGCCAGCAGCGCAACAGGGGGCGGCGACGAGCAGTACTTC. Amino acid sequence: CASSATGGGDEQYF.

The V call is TRBV7-9, the J call TRBJ2-7; the D gene is possibly TRBD2 (5 bases). CDR1 SEHNR and CDR2 FQNEAQ come from the germline V gene (reference sequence). V was clipped by 5 bases and J by 3 bases, with 23 bases between them. This CDR3 has 17 amino acids. The CDR3 here is CASSHTLDGEQFYEQYF. CDR3 nucleotides: TGTGCCAGCAGCCACACCCTGGACGGGGAGCAATTCTACGAGCAGTACTTC.

The chain joins TRBV6-5 to TRBJ1-1, with 7 positions matching TRBD1. The CDR3 sequence is 18 residues long. J gave up 1 base and V 2 bases, and 13 bases lay outside the gene matches. Germline CDR1 is MNHEY and CDR2 is SVGAGI. The DNA for the CDR3 is TGTGCCAGCAGTTACGACAGGGAGAGGTTTACGGGGAACACTGAAGCTTTCTTT. This codes for CASSYDRERFTGNTEAFF.

The chain combines TRBV2 with TRBJ1-1; no reliable D call. The CDR3 totals 15 residues. The germline V gene encodes CDR1 SNHLY and CDR2 FYNNEI. V was trimmed by 2 bases and J by 0 bases, leaving 10 bases between them. The CDR3 DNA reads as TGTGCCAGCAGTGAATCGGACCTCATGAACACTGAAGCTTTCTTT. Its translation is CASSESDLMNTEAFF.

The chain links TRBV20-1 to TRBJ1-5; D might be TRBD1 (5 bases). The CDR3 totals 13 residues. Germline CDR1 and CDR2: DFQATT and SNEGSKA (reference sequence). V lost 1 base, J lost 9 bases, and 13 bases lay in between. The CDR3 DNA is TGCAGTGCTAGAGCCAGCGGAGGGGCGCCCCAGCATTTT. Residues: CSARASGGAPQHF.

The V call is TRBV20-1, the J call TRBJ2-1; 7 positions agree with TRBD1. This CDR3 comprises 14 residues. Losses at the gene ends were 6 bases for V and 6 bases for J; bases not matched to a gene: 11. Germline V gene data show CDR1 as DFQATT and CDR2 as SNEGSKA (reference sequence). The DNA of the CDR3 is TGCAGTGCACTTACAGGGGTTATACCCAATGAGCAGTTCTTC. Protein: CSALTGVIPNEQFF.

The V gene is TRBV29-1, the J gene TRBJ1-2; no firm D call. CDR1 is SQVTM and CDR2 is ANQGSEA in the germline V gene. Deletions cut 3 bases from V and 2 bases from J, with 10 bases between. The CDR3 consists of 13 residues. Written as DNA, the CDR3 is TGCAGCGTTGATAGCCAACAAAACTATGGCTACACCTTC. Translation gives CSVDSQQNYGYTF.

CDR3 nucleotide sequence: TGTGCCAGCAGTGCCGGAGGGGGCGCAGAGACCCAGTACTTC. Translation: CASSAGGGAETQYF. The V and J genes are TRBV12-3 or TRBV12-4 and TRBJ2-5; TRBD1 is a possible D gene (7 bases). V lost 5 bases to trimming and J lost 4 bases, with 14 bases between them. The CDR3 covers 14 residues.